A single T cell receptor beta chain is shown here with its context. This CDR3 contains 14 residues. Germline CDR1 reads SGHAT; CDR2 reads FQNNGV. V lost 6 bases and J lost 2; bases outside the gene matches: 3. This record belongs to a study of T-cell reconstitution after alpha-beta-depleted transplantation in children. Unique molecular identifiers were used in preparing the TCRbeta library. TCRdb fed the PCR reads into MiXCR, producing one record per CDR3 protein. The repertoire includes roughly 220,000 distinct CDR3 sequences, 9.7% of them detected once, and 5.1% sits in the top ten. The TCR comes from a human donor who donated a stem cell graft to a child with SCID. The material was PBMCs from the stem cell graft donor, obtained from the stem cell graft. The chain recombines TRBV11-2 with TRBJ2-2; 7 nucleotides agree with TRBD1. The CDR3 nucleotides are TGTGCCAGCAGGCGACAGGGCAACACCGGGGAGCTGTTTTTT. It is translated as CASRRQGNTGELFF.